This is a list of T cell receptor beta chains from one sample in a study of cytomegalovirus exposure and HLA in healthy donors. Data came from immunoSEQ multiplex PCR; TCRdb stores just in-frame clones and leaves some out. This table holds about 160,000 clones, 79% found once. Sequencing was done on a sample of PBMCs. These TCRs come from a man aged 40-55 years in good health and CMV-seronegative. The CDR3 runs from the conserved cysteine through the conserved F or W. The D gene is left open where the match is weak. Expanded clones are given a class, and other clones once, few, many or no size at all.

D: TRBD1
J: TRBJ1-1
size: -
V: TRBV28
DNA: TGTGCCAGCAGTTTCGGGACAGGGGAGAAGACTGAAGCTTTCTTT
CDR3: CASSFGTGEKTEAFF

D: TRBD1
J: TRBJ2-1
size: -
V: TRBV5-1
DNA: TGCGCCAGCAGCTTCAGACGACAGGGGCTGAATGAGCAGTTCTTC
CDR3: CASSFRRQGLNEQFF

D: -
J: TRBJ2-5
size: once
V: TRBV5-1
DNA: TGCGCCAGCAATAACGACAGGACTTGGGGTCAAGAGACCCAGTACTTC
CDR3: CASNNDRTWGQETQYF

D: -
J: TRBJ2-3
size: -
V: TRBV9
DNA: TGTGCCAGCACCCGGAGCACAGATACGCAGTATTTT
CDR3: CASTRSTDTQYF

D: -
J: TRBJ1-5
size: -
V: TRBV6-5
DNA: TGTGCCAGCATAATACGGTTTTATAGCAATCAGCCCCAGCATTTT
CDR3: CASIIRFYSNQPQHF

D: TRBD2
J: TRBJ2-5
size: -
V: TRBV4-2
DNA: TGTGCCAGCAGCCAGGCCGGGACTAGCGGGAGTAAAGAGACCCAGTACTTC
CDR3: CASSQAGTSGSKETQYF

D: TRBD1
J: TRBJ2-6
size: -
V: TRBV9
DNA: TGTGCCAGCAGCCCCGACGGTGGGGACAGGGTGTCTGGGGCCAACGTCCTGACTTTC
CDR3: CASSPDGGDRVSGANVLTF

D: TRBD2
J: TRBJ2-1
size: few
V: TRBV11-2
DNA: TGTGCCAGCAGCCCGGTTTCTAGCGGTGGCAATGAGCAGTTCTTC
CDR3: CASSPVSSGGNEQFF

D: -
J: TRBJ1-4
size: -
V: TRBV5-6
DNA: TGTGCCAGCAGCTTGGAAGACACTCCCGGGATTGAAAAACTGTTTTTT
CDR3: CASSLEDTPGIEKLFF

D: -
J: TRBJ1-3
size: -
V: TRBV7-2
DNA: TGTGCCAGCAGCTTAGCGTCAGGCTCTGGAAACACCATATATTTT
CDR3: CASSLASGSGNTIYF

D: TRBD2
J: TRBJ2-3
size: -
V: TRBV28
DNA: TGTGCCAGCAGTTTATTGGGGAGGGGCGGCACAGATACGCAGTATTTT
CDR3: CASSLLGRGGTDTQYF

D: TRBD1
J: TRBJ2-2
size: -
V: TRBV6-4
DNA: TGTGCCACCTCACGGACAGGGCCGAACGCCGGGGAGCTGTTTTTT
CDR3: CATSRTGPNAGELFF

D: -
J: TRBJ1-2
size: -
V: TRBV6-1
DNA: TGTGCCAGCAGTGAAGGGTCCTCTAGGGGTTATGGCTACACCTTC
CDR3: CASSEGSSRGYGYTF

D: -
J: TRBJ2-3
size: -
V: TRBV11-2
DNA: TGTGCCAGCAGCTTAATAAGTATAAGGCTTAAGGGACAGCAGTATTTT
CDR3: CASSLISIRLKGQQYF

D: TRBD1
J: TRBJ1-1
size: -
V: TRBV6-6
DNA: TGTGCCAGCAGATTACGGACAGGGAACACTGAAGCTTTCTTT
CDR3: CASRLRTGNTEAFF

D: -
J: TRBJ2-7
size: -
V: TRBV9
DNA: TGTGCCAGCAGCGACAGGTTGAGCTCCTACGAGCAGTACTTC
CDR3: CASSDRLSSYEQYF

D: TRBD1
J: TRBJ1-1
size: -
V: TRBV19
DNA: TGTGCCAGTAGCCCACCGGGACAGGGGGCGAGCACTGAAGCTTTCTTT
CDR3: CASSPPGQGASTEAFF

D: -
J: TRBJ2-1
size: -
V: TRBV6-5
DNA: TGTGCCAGCACAGTGGTGGGGAGCTCCTACAATGAGCAGTTCTTC
CDR3: CASTVVGSSYNEQFF

D: -
J: TRBJ2-1
size: -
V: TRBV5-4
DNA: TGTGCCAGCAGCTTAGAGGCCTACAATGAGCAGTTCTTC
CDR3: CASSLEAYNEQFF

D: TRBD2
J: TRBJ2-7
size: -
V: TRBV6-1
DNA: TGTGCCAGCAGTGAAGCGAAAACGGGGGACTACTTGGGCTACGAGCAGTACTTC
CDR3: CASSEAKTGDYLGYEQYF

D: -
J: TRBJ2-5
size: -
V: TRBV7-9
DNA: TGTGCCAGCAGCTTCAACAGAGAAGAGACCCAGTACTTC
CDR3: CASSFNREETQYF

D: -
J: TRBJ2-3
size: few
V: TRBV20-1
DNA: TGCAGTGGTCCTAGGGAGGATACGCAGTATTTT
CDR3: CSGPREDTQYF

D: TRBD2
J: TRBJ2-1
size: -
V: TRBV7-2
DNA: TGTGCCAGCAGCTTAATACTAGCGGGTATTCCAAGTGAGCAGTTCTTC
CDR3: CASSLILAGIPSEQFF

D: TRBD1
J: TRBJ1-4
size: once
V: TRBV6-1
DNA: TGTGCCAGCAGTGGGGACAGGGGGGAAGAAAAACTGTTTTTT
CDR3: CASSGDRGEEKLFF

D: TRBD1
J: TRBJ1-1
size: once
V: TRBV10-3
DNA: TGTGCCACCAGTGGTAGACAGGGCATGAACACTGAAGCTTTCTTT
CDR3: CATSGRQGMNTEAFF

D: TRBD2
J: TRBJ2-3
size: -
V: TRBV6-4
DNA: TGTGCCAGCAGCAGGACTAGCGGGAGTGGAGATACGCAGTATTTT
CDR3: CASSRTSGSGDTQYF

D: -
J: TRBJ2-2
size: -
V: TRBV4-2
DNA: TGTGCCAGCAGCCAAGATTCCTCAGCGGGCTACACCGGGGAGCTGTTTTTT
CDR3: CASSQDSSAGYTGELFF

D: -
J: TRBJ2-1
size: -
V: TRBV4-3
DNA: TGCGCCAGCAGTTACCAAATCCTAGAAGATGACAATGAGCAGTTCTTC
CDR3: CASSYQILEDDNEQFF

D: -
J: TRBJ1-5
size: -
V: TRBV28
DNA: TGTGCCAGCGGAACCATTAGGAGGGGTGGGAATGGTCCCCAGCATTTT
CDR3: CASGTIRRGGNGPQHF

D: TRBD1
J: TRBJ2-7
size: -
V: TRBV7-8
DNA: TGTGCCAGCGGTCGGACAGGGGTTGGCTACGAGCAGTACTTC
CDR3: CASGRTGVGYEQYF

D: TRBD1
J: TRBJ1-5
size: -
V: TRBV28
DNA: TGTGCCTCTCGATGGGGACAGGGGGTCAATCAGCCCCAGCATTTT
CDR3: CASRWGQGVNQPQHF

D: -
J: TRBJ1-3
size: -
V: TRBV10-3
DNA: TGTGCCATCAGTGGACAAGCTACTGGAAACACCATATATTTT
CDR3: CAISGQATGNTIYF

D: TRBD2
J: TRBJ2-5
size: -
V: TRBV28
DNA: TGTGCCAGCAGCTCGCCTGGCAGGGTCTCAAGACTAGCGGGATCGAGGGGGGAGACCCAGTACTTC
CDR3: CASSSPGRVSRLAGSRGETQYF

D: TRBD2
J: TRBJ2-1
size: -
V: TRBV7-2
DNA: TGTGCCAGCAGCTTCCTAGCGGGAGAATATGAGCAGTTCTTC
CDR3: CASSFLAGEYEQFF

D: -
J: TRBJ1-1
size: -
V: TRBV7-9
DNA: TGTGCCAGCAGCTCGACCGGGTACACTGAAGCTTTCTTT
CDR3: CASSSTGYTEAFF

D: -
J: TRBJ1-5
size: -
V: TRBV30
DNA: TGTGCCTGGAGTGATACGGGGGTTGAGCAGCCCCAGCATTTT
CDR3: CAWSDTGVEQPQHF

D: -
J: TRBJ1-2
size: -
V: TRBV7-9
DNA: TGTGCCAGCAGCTTGGTCCAGGATGGTTATGGCTACACCTTC
CDR3: CASSLVQDGYGYTF

D: -
J: TRBJ1-2
size: -
V: TRBV7-2
DNA: TGTGCCAGCAGCCGATGGGAGGACGGGGGCTACACCTTC
CDR3: CASSRWEDGGYTF

D: TRBD1
J: TRBJ1-2
size: once
V: TRBV29-1
DNA: TGCAGCGTGTCAGGGGGAGACTATGGCTACACCTTC
CDR3: CSVSGGDYGYTF

D: TRBD2
J: TRBJ2-2
size: -
V: TRBV5-1
DNA: TGCGCCAGCAGCGTTACTAGCGGGAGGGCCCTCGGGGAGCTGTTTTTT
CDR3: CASSVTSGRALGELFF

D: -
J: TRBJ1-2
size: -
V: TRBV28
DNA: TGTGCCAGCAGTCGTGTCCGGCGAGGTTATGGCTACACCTTC
CDR3: CASSRVRRGYGYTF

D: TRBD2
J: TRBJ2-7
size: few
V: TRBV6-1
DNA: TGTGCCAGCAGTATAGCGGGAGTATCCGAGCAGTACTTC
CDR3: CASSIAGVSEQYF

D: -
J: TRBJ2-7
size: -
V: TRBV30
DNA: TGTGCCTGGAGTCAGGGTGGCACCTACGAGCAGTACTTC
CDR3: CAWSQGGTYEQYF